Listed below are T cell receptor beta chains from one sample, sequenced in a study of T cell responses to AZD1222 COVID-19 vaccine. The repertoire was sequenced with immunoSEQ multiplex PCR; TCRdb's copy has only in-frame clones and lacks some. The sample consists of 77,000 or so clones, 75% to 90% of them appearing once. This material consisted of peripheral blood, taken on day 0 of AZD1222 vaccination. All receptors come from an adult in good health. The CDR3 runs from the conserved cysteine through the conserved F or W. The D gene is left open where the match is weak. Size is omitted from some rows. Given values are once, few, many or a class for expanded clones.

V gene: TRBV28; D gene: .; clone size: .; J gene: TRBJ1-2; CDR3 DNA: TGTGCCAGCCTTGAGGGGGGGAATGGCTACACCTTC; CDR3 protein: CASLEGGNGYTF
V gene: TRBV28; D gene: .; clone size: .; J gene: TRBJ1-6; CDR3 DNA: TGTGCCAGCAGTTTAGGGGGGCGCCTTGGGTGGTCACCCCTCCACTTT; CDR3 protein: CASSLGGRLGWSPLHF
V gene: TRBV2; D gene: .; clone size: .; J gene: TRBJ1-2; CDR3 DNA: TGTGCCAGCAGGCGCCCCTTGGATGGCTACACCTTC; CDR3 protein: CASRRPLDGYTF
V gene: TRBV7-2; D gene: TRBD1; clone size: once; J gene: TRBJ1-2; CDR3 DNA: TGTGCCAGCAGTCGACAGGGGGACTATGGCTACACCTTC; CDR3 protein: CASSRQGDYGYTF
V gene: TRBV28; D gene: TRBD1; clone size: .; J gene: TRBJ1-5; CDR3 DNA: TGTGCCAGCAGTTTGTCTTACAGGGGGAGTCAGCCCCAGCATTTT; CDR3 protein: CASSLSYRGSQPQHF
V gene: TRBV29-1; D gene: TRBD1; clone size: .; J gene: TRBJ1-4; CDR3 DNA: TGCAGCGCTGGGGGGACAGGGGACGAAAAACTGTTTTTT; CDR3 protein: CSAGGTGDEKLFF
V gene: TRBV7-8; D gene: .; clone size: .; J gene: TRBJ2-7; CDR3 DNA: TGTGCCAGCAGCCCAGACGGCAGGGGTACCTACGAGCAGTACTTC; CDR3 protein: CASSPDGRGTYEQYF
V gene: TRBV5-6; D gene: .; clone size: .; J gene: TRBJ1-5; CDR3 DNA: TGTGCCAGCAGCCGGTCGGAGGATAGCAATCAGCCCCAGCATTTT; CDR3 protein: CASSRSEDSNQPQHF
V gene: TRBV5-1; D gene: TRBD1; clone size: .; J gene: TRBJ2-7; CDR3 DNA: TGCGCCAGCAGCAGGGGACAGCTCTACGAGCAGTACTTC; CDR3 protein: CASSRGQLYEQYF
V gene: TRBV25-1; D gene: .; clone size: .; J gene: TRBJ2-1; CDR3 DNA: TGTGCCAGCAGTGTGGGGGCCCTGGATGAGCAGTTCTTC; CDR3 protein: CASSVGALDEQFF
V gene: TRBV6-5; D gene: .; clone size: .; J gene: TRBJ2-5; CDR3 DNA: TGTGCCAGCAGAGAGGTGGAGACCCAGTACTTC; CDR3 protein: CASREVETQYF
V gene: TRBV21-1; D gene: .; clone size: .; J gene: TRBJ1-1; CDR3 DNA: TGTGCCAGCAGCAAAGCAAGAAGCCCGGAAGCTTTCTTT; CDR3 protein: CASSKARSPEAFF
V gene: TRBV7-9; D gene: .; clone size: .; J gene: TRBJ1-1; CDR3 DNA: TGTGCCAGCAGCCCGGACAGAAGAGCAACTGAAGCTTTCTTT; CDR3 protein: CASSPDRRATEAFF
V gene: TRBV7-9; D gene: .; clone size: .; J gene: TRBJ2-7; CDR3 DNA: TGTGCCAGCAGCTCCGCCTACGAGCAGTACTTC; CDR3 protein: CASSSAYEQYF
V gene: TRBV6-2/TRBV6-3; D gene: .; clone size: .; J gene: TRBJ2-4; CDR3 DNA: TGTGCCAGCAGTGGGGGAACAGTCAAAAACATTCAGTACTTC; CDR3 protein: CASSGGTVKNIQYF
V gene: TRBV9; D gene: TRBD2; clone size: .; J gene: TRBJ2-7; CDR3 DNA: TGTGCCAGCAGCGTCGGGACTAGCGGGAACTACGAGCAGTACTTC; CDR3 protein: CASSVGTSGNYEQYF
V gene: TRBV6-2/TRBV6-3; D gene: TRBD2; clone size: .; J gene: TRBJ2-2; CDR3 DNA: TGTGCCAGCAGTTGGGGCGGGGGCACCGGGGAGCTGTTTTTT; CDR3 protein: CASSWGGGTGELFF
V gene: TRBV7-9; D gene: .; clone size: once; J gene: TRBJ1-1; CDR3 DNA: TGTGCCAGCAGCTTAAATTCAGGGTTTGCTTTCTTT; CDR3 protein: CASSLNSGFAFF
V gene: TRBV9; D gene: .; clone size: .; J gene: TRBJ2-7; CDR3 DNA: TGTGCCAGCAGCGTAACAGGGTCGGACTACGAGCAGTACTTC; CDR3 protein: CASSVTGSDYEQYF
V gene: TRBV6-5; D gene: .; clone size: .; J gene: TRBJ1-1; CDR3 DNA: TGTGCCAGCCGAGAATCGAACCGGGGGGCTTTCTTT; CDR3 protein: CASRESNRGAFF
V gene: TRBV27; D gene: TRBD1; clone size: once; J gene: TRBJ1-4; CDR3 DNA: TGTGCCAGCAGTTTATCGGGACAGGGGACTTCTAATGAAAAACTGTTTTTT; CDR3 protein: CASSLSGQGTSNEKLFF
V gene: TRBV28; D gene: .; clone size: .; J gene: TRBJ2-4; CDR3 DNA: TGTGCCAGCCATGGGAGCGGGGCCAAAAACATTCAGTACTTC; CDR3 protein: CASHGSGAKNIQYF
V gene: TRBV28; D gene: TRBD1; clone size: .; J gene: TRBJ2-7; CDR3 DNA: TGTGCCAGCAGTCTTGATGGACAGGGGAAGTACGAGCAGTACTTC; CDR3 protein: CASSLDGQGKYEQYF
V gene: TRBV5-1; D gene: .; clone size: .; J gene: TRBJ1-3; CDR3 DNA: TGCGCCAGCAGCTTGTCCTCCGCCGCGACCTCTGGAAACACCATATATTTT; CDR3 protein: CASSLSSAATSGNTIYF
V gene: TRBV28; D gene: TRBD1; clone size: .; J gene: TRBJ1-3; CDR3 DNA: TGTGCCAGCAGGGAGACAGGGCCTGTCTCTGGAAACACCATATATTTT; CDR3 protein: CASRETGPVSGNTIYF
V gene: TRBV3-1/TRBV3-2; D gene: .; clone size: .; J gene: TRBJ1-6; CDR3 DNA: TGTGCCAGCAGCCAAGCTAATTCACCCCTCCACTTT; CDR3 protein: CASSQANSPLHF
V gene: TRBV3-1/TRBV3-2; D gene: .; clone size: .; J gene: TRBJ2-2; CDR3 DNA: TGTGCCAGCAGCCAAGATCCCGGGAGCCTCGCCGGGGAGCTGTTTTTT; CDR3 protein: CASSQDPGSLAGELFF
V gene: TRBV4-1; D gene: .; clone size: .; J gene: TRBJ2-7; CDR3 DNA: TGCGCCAGCAGCCAAACGGTGGCCTACGAGCAGTACTTC; CDR3 protein: CASSQTVAYEQYF
V gene: TRBV6-5; D gene: TRBD1; clone size: many; J gene: TRBJ1-5; CDR3 DNA: TGTGCCAGCAGTTGGGACAGCCTCAGCAATCAGCCCCAGCATTTT; CDR3 protein: CASSWDSLSNQPQHF
V gene: TRBV18; D gene: TRBD2; clone size: .; J gene: TRBJ2-3; CDR3 DNA: TGTGCCAGCTCACCTTACGAGACTAGCGGCGGCAGCACAGATACGCAGTATTTT; CDR3 protein: CASSPYETSGGSTDTQYF
V gene: TRBV6-5; D gene: .; clone size: .; J gene: TRBJ2-5; CDR3 DNA: TGTGCCAGCCTGGACTCTGGGGAGACCCAGTACTTC; CDR3 protein: CASLDSGETQYF
V gene: TRBV6-5; D gene: .; clone size: .; J gene: TRBJ1-2; CDR3 DNA: TGTGCCAGCAGTACAAGATATGGCTACACCTTC; CDR3 protein: CASSTRYGYTF
V gene: TRBV6-6; D gene: .; clone size: once; J gene: TRBJ2-1; CDR3 DNA: TGTGCCAGCAGTCCCCGAGGTAGCGGACTCTCCTACAATGAGCAGTTCTTC; CDR3 protein: CASSPRGSGLSYNEQFF
V gene: TRBV6-6; D gene: TRBD2; clone size: .; J gene: TRBJ2-7; CDR3 DNA: TGTGCCAGCAGTTACTCCGGGGGGGGCATCTACGAGCAGTACTTC; CDR3 protein: CASSYSGGGIYEQYF
V gene: TRBV15; D gene: TRBD1; clone size: few; J gene: TRBJ2-5; CDR3 DNA: TGTGCCACCAGCAGACAATCCGTGGGGACAGTCGGTCAAGAGACCCAGTACTTC; CDR3 protein: CATSRQSVGTVGQETQYF
V gene: TRBV24-1; D gene: .; clone size: .; J gene: TRBJ1-3; CDR3 DNA: TGTGCCACCAGTTCAGGCTACTCTGGAAACACCATATATTTT; CDR3 protein: CATSSGYSGNTIYF
V gene: TRBV7-2; D gene: .; clone size: .; J gene: TRBJ2-2; CDR3 DNA: TGTGCCAGCAGCCAAACGCACACCGGGGAGCTGTTTTTT; CDR3 protein: CASSQTHTGELFF
V gene: TRBV9; D gene: TRBD1; clone size: .; J gene: TRBJ1-5; CDR3 DNA: TGTGCCAGCAGCGTAGGGACAGGGGGCTGGTCGCCCCAGCATTTT; CDR3 protein: CASSVGTGGWSPQHF
V gene: TRBV11-2; D gene: TRBD1; clone size: .; J gene: TRBJ1-1; CDR3 DNA: TGTGCCAGCAGCTTAGTCAGGGGGCGAACCGCTAACACTGAAGCTTTCTTT; CDR3 protein: CASSLVRGRTANTEAFF
V gene: TRBV14; D gene: .; clone size: .; J gene: TRBJ1-6; CDR3 DNA: TGTGCCAGCAGCCAATACTATTGGGACCCTAAAGGTTCACCCCTCCACTTT; CDR3 protein: CASSQYYWDPKGSPLHF
V gene: TRBV7-2; D gene: .; clone size: .; J gene: TRBJ1-5; CDR3 DNA: TGTGCCAGCAGCTTAAGTGTTACTCAGCCCCAGCATTTT; CDR3 protein: CASSLSVTQPQHF
V gene: TRBV18; D gene: TRBD2; clone size: .; J gene: TRBJ2-5; CDR3 DNA: TGTGCCAGCTCGTATAGCGGGACCATTTCCCCAAGAGATATGAGGGGGACCCAGTACTTC; CDR3 protein: CASSYSGTISPRDMRGTQYF
V gene: TRBV29-1; D gene: .; clone size: .; J gene: TRBJ2-1; CDR3 DNA: TGCAGCGTTGGGCCCAGGGGTCAACTAGGCAATGAGCAGTTCTTC; CDR3 protein: CSVGPRGQLGNEQFF
V gene: TRBV5-6; D gene: .; clone size: .; J gene: TRBJ1-5; CDR3 DNA: TGTGCCAGCAGCCCCGGCACCAATAGCAATCAGCCCCAGCATTTT; CDR3 protein: CASSPGTNSNQPQHF
V gene: TRBV6-2/TRBV6-3; D gene: .; clone size: .; J gene: TRBJ2-1; CDR3 DNA: TGTGCCAGCAGTTACTCGAGCAGCTTCCCCACTCACAATGAGCAGTTCTTC; CDR3 protein: CASSYSSSFPTHNEQFF
V gene: TRBV4-3; D gene: .; clone size: .; J gene: TRBJ2-3; CDR3 DNA: TGCGCCAGCAGCCAAGGACAGCCGACAGATACGCAGTATTTT; CDR3 protein: CASSQGQPTDTQYF
V gene: TRBV5-1; D gene: TRBD2; clone size: .; J gene: TRBJ2-1; CDR3 DNA: TGCGCCAGCAGCTTGGGCGGCAGCGGGAGAACGGATGAGCAGTTCTTC; CDR3 protein: CASSLGGSGRTDEQFF
V gene: TRBV28; D gene: TRBD1; clone size: .; J gene: TRBJ2-7; CDR3 DNA: TGTGCCAGCAGTTTCGGGACAGTCTCGTACGAGCAGTACTTC; CDR3 protein: CASSFGTVSYEQYF
V gene: TRBV3-1/TRBV3-2; D gene: .; clone size: few; J gene: TRBJ2-2; CDR3 DNA: TGTGCCAGCAGCCAAGGGCAGGGGAACACCGGGGAGCTGTTTTTT; CDR3 protein: CASSQGQGNTGELFF
V gene: TRBV5-1; D gene: .; clone size: .; J gene: TRBJ2-7; CDR3 DNA: TGCGCCAGCAGCTTGTCGTCGGACGGGTTTGGGGAGCAGTACTTC; CDR3 protein: CASSLSSDGFGEQYF
V gene: TRBV2; D gene: .; clone size: .; J gene: TRBJ1-3; CDR3 DNA: TGTGCCAGCAGTGCTCAGGGCGTACCCTCTGGAAACACCATATATTTT; CDR3 protein: CASSAQGVPSGNTIYF
V gene: TRBV4-2; D gene: .; clone size: .; J gene: TRBJ1-4; CDR3 DNA: TGTGCCAGCAGCCAAGATCGGGGGCAGGGTAATGAAAAACTGTTTTTT; CDR3 protein: CASSQDRGQGNEKLFF
V gene: TRBV2; D gene: TRBD2; clone size: .; J gene: TRBJ2-7; CDR3 DNA: TGTGCCAGCCGAAGGGGAGTAGCGGGAGGGTTTGACGAGCAGTACTTC; CDR3 protein: CASRRGVAGGFDEQYF
V gene: TRBV27; D gene: .; clone size: .; J gene: TRBJ1-6; CDR3 DNA: TGTGCCAGCAGAACGGGGGGGAGCTCCTATAATTCACCCCTCCACTTT; CDR3 protein: CASRTGGSSYNSPLHF
V gene: TRBV12-3/TRBV12-4; D gene: .; clone size: .; J gene: TRBJ1-1; CDR3 DNA: TGTGCCGTCAGATTAGGGCACACTGAAGCTTTCTTT; CDR3 protein: CAVRLGHTEAFF
V gene: TRBV27; D gene: .; clone size: .; J gene: TRBJ1-1; CDR3 DNA: TGTGCCAGCAGCCATGGTTCGAACACTGAAGCTTTCTTT; CDR3 protein: CASSHGSNTEAFF
V gene: TRBV2; D gene: .; clone size: .; J gene: TRBJ1-4; CDR3 DNA: TGTGCCACCTCAACAGGGCGCGATGAAAAACTGTTTTTT; CDR3 protein: CATSTGRDEKLFF
V gene: TRBV5-6; D gene: .; clone size: once; J gene: TRBJ1-5; CDR3 DNA: TGTGCCAGCAGCTCGCCTCGAACAGGGTATCAGCCCCAGCATTTT; CDR3 protein: CASSSPRTGYQPQHF
V gene: TRBV6-2/TRBV6-3; D gene: TRBD1; clone size: .; J gene: TRBJ2-1; CDR3 DNA: TGTGCCAGCAGTCCCTATCGGACAGGGAGGAATGAGCAGTTCTTC; CDR3 protein: CASSPYRTGRNEQFF